These 12 T cell receptor beta chains originate from one sample sequenced in a study of T cells in tuberculosis. Time point here: new active TB diagnosis, blood taken before or within 7 days of starting treatment. Data came from immunoSEQ multiplex PCR; TCRdb stores just in-frame clones and leaves some out. The sample consists of about 40,000 clones, 94% of them appearing once. The sample was PBMCs, taken at tuberculosis diagnosis. All receptors derive from an adult with tuberculosis.

The table lists this clone with a count of one. V is TRBV2 and J is TRBJ2-2; TRBD1 aligns across 12 bases. J gave up 3 bases and V 7 bases, and 15 bases lay outside the gene matches. The CDR3 sequence is 19 residues long. Germline V gene sequence: CDR1 SNHLY, CDR2 FYNNEI. CDR3: CASTSRDRGLRFDTGELFF. The CDR3 coding sequence is TGTGCCAGCACATCTCGGGACAGGGGGCTTAGATTCGACACCGGGGAGCTGTTTTTT.

The chain is built from TRBV12-5 and TRBJ1-2; the match to TRBD1 covers 7 bases. V was pared by 7 bases and J by 6 bases, with 8 bases of the junction left unmatched. The CDR3 runs to 13 residues. Per the germline V gene, CDR1 is LGHNT and CDR2 is FRNRAP. CDR3 DNA sequence: TGTGCTAGTGCCAAAACAGGGGCGGATGGCTACACCTTC. This sequence encodes CASAKTGADGYTF.

J is TRBJ1-5 and V is TRBV9; D is undetermined. The V gene lost 0 bases and the J gene lost 6 bases, with 7 bases spanning the gap. The V gene's germline CDR1 is SGDLS and CDR2 YYNGEE. The CDR3 is made up of 13 amino acids. As DNA, the CDR3 is TGTGCCAGCAGCGTAGTTGGGCCTCAGCCCCAGCATTTT. Protein product: CASSVVGPQPQHF.

This clone appeared once. V gene TRBV28 combines with J gene TRBJ2-3, with D perhaps matching TRBD1 (5 bases). With 5 bases removed from V and 1 base from J, the gap between germline ends came to 13 bases. CDR1 is MDHEN, CDR2 SYDVKM, per germline. The CDR3 runs to 15 residues. The CDR3 DNA is TGTGCCAGCAGTCCCAGGGTTTCTGGCACAGATACGCAGTATTTT. It is translated as CASSPRVSGTDTQYF.

V usage is TRBV9 and J usage is TRBJ1-3; D is unresolved. This CDR3 has 16 residues. CDR1 is SGDLS, CDR2 YYNGEE, per germline. Trimming pared 0 bases from V and 0 bases from J, leaving 10 bases between. The CDR3 protein is CASSVAREDSGNTIYF. CDR3 nucleotide sequence: TGTGCCAGCAGCGTAGCTCGGGAGGACTCTGGAAACACCATATATTTT.

The V and J genes are TRBV5-6 and TRBJ2-7; weak D call: TRBD1 (5 bases). Looked up from germline, CDR1 is SGHDT and CDR2 is YYEEEE. This CDR3 has 15 amino acids. Trimming shortened V by 2 bases and J by 2 bases, and 14 bases separated the two germline ends. The CDR3 sequence: CASSLTNRSPYEQYF. The DNA for the CDR3 is TGTGCCAGCAGCTTAACCAACAGGTCCCCCTACGAGCAGTACTTC.

The rearrangement joins TRBV19 to TRBJ2-2, with a weak D call TRBD2 (5 bases). CDR1 is LNHDA, CDR2 SQIVND, per germline (reference sequence). The ends were cut back, 3 bases at V and 5 bases at J, with 10 bases in the middle. This CDR3 is built from 14 residues. The CDR3 protein is CASSIWPGTGELFF. For the CDR3, the DNA is TGTGCCAGTAGTATCTGGCCGGGGACCGGGGAGCTGTTTTTT.

The J gene is TRBJ2-2, the V gene TRBV4-3; D remains unclear. Germline lookup yields CDR1 LGHNA and CDR2 YSLEER. V dropped 0 bases and J dropped 4 bases, with 9 bases sitting between them. The length of the CDR3 is 15 residues. The CDR3 loop is CASSQETRITGELFF. The DNA for the CDR3 is TGCGCCAGCAGCCAAGAGACGAGGATCACCGGGGAGCTGTTTTTT.

The CDR3 DNA is TGTGCCAGCAGTGTTGTCATTACAGGCGGCTACACCTTC. Protein: CASSVVITGGYTF. The V gene is TRBV2, the J gene TRBJ1-2, with TRBD1 as a possible D gene (5 bases). Germline loops: CDR1 SNHLY, CDR2 FYNNEI. Trimming cost V 4 bases and J 8 bases, with 14 bases left between them. This CDR3 has 13 amino acids.

In DNA form, the CDR3 reads TGTGCCATCAGCGACGACGGAAATGGGCCCGGGGAGCTGTTTTTT. It yields the protein CAISDDGNGPGELFF. This chain links TRBV10-3 with TRBJ2-2, with D uncertain. V shed 6 bases and J shed 6 bases, with 17 bases lying between them. The CDR3 length is 15 residues. The V gene's germline CDR1 is ENHRY and CDR2 SYGVKD.

This clone was observed a few times. This sequence joins TRBV29-1 and TRBJ2-1; D ambiguous. V dropped 0 bases and J dropped 9 bases, with 12 bases sitting between them. The CDR3 extends over 13 amino acids. Germline CDR1 is SQVTM and CDR2 is ANQGSEA. The CDR3 region has the DNA TGCAGCGTTGAAGATCTAGAGATCGGTGAGCAGTTCTTC. It is translated as CSVEDLEIGEQFF.

The V and J genes are TRBV11-2 and TRBJ2-7; a weak D match, TRBD2 (6 bases). V lost 1 base and J 2 bases, leaving 9 bases between the germline ends. The germline CDR1 and CDR2 sequences are SGHAT and FQNNGV. CDR3 length equals 14 residues. The CDR3 nucleotides are TGTGCCAGCAGCTTAGTTACGGGGGCCTACGAGCAGTACTTC. This encodes CASSLVTGAYEQYF.